The rows below give T cell receptor beta chains drawn from one sample of a study of T cell responses to AZD1222 COVID-19 vaccine. Clones were sequenced by immunoSEQ multiplex PCR, and TCRdb holds only the in-frame ones, with some missing. The repertoire includes 100,000 to 150,000 clones, 86% of them detected once, and approximately 20% sits in the top ten. The input for sequencing was peripheral blood, taken on day 0 of AZD1222 vaccination. These TCRs come from an adult in good health. CDR3s leave out the opening cysteine and the closing phenylalanine or tryptophan. A D gene is named only where the DNA matches it firmly. Expanded clones get a size class; other rows say once, few or many, or leave the size out.

V gene: TRBV28
D gene: -
clone size: -
CDR3 protein: ASSSSGELF

V gene: TRBV7-2
D gene: -
clone size: -
CDR3 protein: ASSPGGYNTGELF

V gene: TRBV11-2
D gene: TRBD2
clone size: -
CDR3 protein: ASSSQGLAGGTGELF

V gene: TRBV3-1/TRBV3-2
D gene: TRBD1
clone size: -
CDR3 protein: ASRTGGLNYGYT

V gene: TRBV13
D gene: TRBD2
clone size: -
CDR3 protein: ASSSTLAGGPSDTQY

V gene: TRBV18
D gene: -
clone size: -
CDR3 protein: ASSPGVYTGELF

V gene: TRBV7-6
D gene: -
clone size: -
CDR3 protein: ASSLDGSSTIY

V gene: TRBV6-6
D gene: TRBD2
clone size: -
CDR3 protein: ASSYPDGGDTGELF

V gene: TRBV7-2
D gene: TRBD1
clone size: -
CDR3 protein: ASSPRTGGSPGANVLT

V gene: TRBV27
D gene: -
clone size: -
CDR3 protein: ASSFRGSYT

V gene: TRBV6-2/TRBV6-3
D gene: -
clone size: -
CDR3 protein: ASSYSTVYSGNTIY

V gene: TRBV7-2
D gene: TRBD1
clone size: few
CDR3 protein: ASSFRDRGREQY

V gene: TRBV19
D gene: -
clone size: few
CDR3 protein: ASSISGYGYT

V gene: TRBV3-1/TRBV3-2
D gene: -
clone size: once
CDR3 protein: ASSQQWATEAF

V gene: TRBV24-1
D gene: -
clone size: -
CDR3 protein: ATSDFGSGGNTIY

V gene: TRBV7-9
D gene: -
clone size: -
CDR3 protein: ASSLTVNEKLF

V gene: TRBV5-1
D gene: -
clone size: -
CDR3 protein: ASSLEAGYGYT

V gene: TRBV6-5
D gene: -
clone size: once
CDR3 protein: ASSYSFGGTAEKLF

V gene: TRBV20-1
D gene: TRBD1
clone size: -
CDR3 protein: SASGQGQFST

V gene: TRBV12-5
D gene: -
clone size: -
CDR3 protein: ASGLLPTVGLDYEQY

V gene: TRBV18
D gene: TRBD2
clone size: once
CDR3 protein: ASSPTSGGTLAETQY

V gene: TRBV12-3/TRBV12-4
D gene: TRBD1
clone size: few
CDR3 protein: ASSQDRGPGYT

V gene: TRBV5-5
D gene: TRBD2
clone size: -
CDR3 protein: ASSYGGDTGELF

V gene: TRBV12-3/TRBV12-4
D gene: -
clone size: -
CDR3 protein: ASSFGGAGELF

V gene: TRBV2
D gene: TRBD1
clone size: once
CDR3 protein: ASSPTGGTETQY

V gene: TRBV7-2
D gene: TRBD2
clone size: -
CDR3 protein: ASSSRTSGPYEQY

V gene: TRBV7-2
D gene: -
clone size: -
CDR3 protein: ASSSRFNTGELF

V gene: TRBV27
D gene: TRBD1
clone size: -
CDR3 protein: ASSFVGTGLDTQY

V gene: TRBV4-1
D gene: TRBD1
clone size: -
CDR3 protein: ASSLTDRGIYEQY

V gene: TRBV7-9
D gene: -
clone size: -
CDR3 protein: ASSFYLGEQY

V gene: TRBV5-1
D gene: TRBD1
clone size: once
CDR3 protein: ASSLGTGNGYT

V gene: TRBV7-9
D gene: -
clone size: -
CDR3 protein: ASSSQGPLYALPLH

V gene: TRBV5-1
D gene: -
clone size: few
CDR3 protein: ASSSDGGSYNEQF

V gene: TRBV12-3/TRBV12-4
D gene: TRBD1
clone size: -
CDR3 protein: ASSRTGKQPQH

V gene: TRBV7-8
D gene: -
clone size: -
CDR3 protein: ASSLTVEGRYYQPQH

V gene: TRBV2
D gene: TRBD1
clone size: -
CDR3 protein: ASSEADRGGYT

V gene: TRBV29-1
D gene: -
clone size: -
CDR3 protein: SVEDPFNGVSYNEQF

V gene: TRBV7-8
D gene: -
clone size: -
CDR3 protein: ASSLGGHNSNQPQH

V gene: TRBV2
D gene: TRBD1
clone size: -
CDR3 protein: AGTPFTGDTKNTEAF

V gene: TRBV3-1/TRBV3-2
D gene: TRBD2
clone size: -
CDR3 protein: ASSQIAGGRSTDTQY

V gene: TRBV4-1
D gene: TRBD1
clone size: -
CDR3 protein: ASSQGGQGEYGYT

V gene: TRBV7-8
D gene: TRBD2
clone size: -
CDR3 protein: ASIPQRGLAFTQY

V gene: TRBV7-3
D gene: -
clone size: once
CDR3 protein: ASSPRSGGPKNIQY

V gene: TRBV3-1/TRBV3-2
D gene: -
clone size: -
CDR3 protein: ASSPSTPKDSPLH

V gene: TRBV24-1
D gene: TRBD1
clone size: -
CDR3 protein: ATSDADRTYTGELF

V gene: TRBV28
D gene: -
clone size: -
CDR3 protein: ASSLGGGTNEKLF

V gene: TRBV6-2/TRBV6-3
D gene: -
clone size: -
CDR3 protein: ASSYGTRTEQY

V gene: TRBV6-4
D gene: -
clone size: -
CDR3 protein: ASSEVSHSNQPQH

V gene: TRBV7-2
D gene: TRBD1
clone size: once
CDR3 protein: ASSRPDRERGYT

V gene: TRBV18
D gene: TRBD1
clone size: once
CDR3 protein: ASSPGQTNTGELF

V gene: TRBV7-9
D gene: -
clone size: few
CDR3 protein: ASSSYRGTGETQY

V gene: TRBV7-2
D gene: -
clone size: -
CDR3 protein: ASSLEQGLNQPQH

V gene: TRBV5-4
D gene: TRBD1
clone size: -
CDR3 protein: ASSFGTASIGTNEKLF

V gene: TRBV7-2
D gene: -
clone size: -
CDR3 protein: ASSTWGGEKLF

V gene: TRBV9
D gene: -
clone size: -
CDR3 protein: ASSVEVQGKAF

V gene: TRBV28
D gene: -
clone size: -
CDR3 protein: ASSSGQYNEQF

V gene: TRBV2
D gene: TRBD2
clone size: -
CDR3 protein: ASSYSGIQETQY

V gene: TRBV10-2
D gene: TRBD1
clone size: -
CDR3 protein: ASSDMAGQKAF

V gene: TRBV18
D gene: -
clone size: -
CDR3 protein: ASSRETGNTEAF

V gene: TRBV30
D gene: -
clone size: -
CDR3 protein: AWSGRSNQPQH